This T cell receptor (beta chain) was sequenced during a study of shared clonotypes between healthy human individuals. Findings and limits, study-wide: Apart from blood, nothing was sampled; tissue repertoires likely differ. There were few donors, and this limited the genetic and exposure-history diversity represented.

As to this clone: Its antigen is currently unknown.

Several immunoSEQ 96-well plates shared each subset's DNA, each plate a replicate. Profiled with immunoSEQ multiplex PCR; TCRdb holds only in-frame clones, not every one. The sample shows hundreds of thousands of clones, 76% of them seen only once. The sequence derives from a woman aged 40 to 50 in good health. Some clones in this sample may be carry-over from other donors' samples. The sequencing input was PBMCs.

Here the CDR3 reads CASSYSGADTGELFF. The CDR3 bases are TGTGCCAGCAGCTACTCCGGGGCCGACACCGGGGAGCTGTTTTTT. J is TRBJ2-2 and V is TRBV7-2, with D perhaps given as TRBD1 or TRBD2 (5 bases each). V lost 4 bases, J lost 3 bases, and 12 bases lay in between. This CDR3 is built from 15 residues. Per germline, CDR1 SGHTA and CDR2 FQGNSA.